A selection of T cell receptor beta chains follows, all from one sample in a study of shared clonotypes between healthy human individuals. This table comes from immunoSEQ multiplex PCR, and its TCRdb copy is limited to in-frame clones, with some not included. The repertoire consists of about 2.4 million clones, with approximately 93% occurring once and the leading ten covering roughly 0.39%. Sequenced sample: naive CD4+ T cells from PBMCs. These receptors originate from a man younger than 35 in good health. Some clones in this sample may be carry-over from other donors' samples. CDR3s include the opening cysteine and the closing phenylalanine or tryptophan. D genes are given only for firm matches. Some rows have no size entry. The others give once, few or many, or a class for an expanded clone.

size: few; V: TRBV19; J: TRBJ2-7; D: .; CDR3: CASSMGNSYEQYF; DNA: TGTGCCAGTAGTATGGGGAACTCCTACGAGCAGTACTTC
size: .; V: TRBV4-3; J: TRBJ2-7; D: .; CDR3: CASSQGQTSGYEQYF; DNA: TGCGCCAGCAGCCAAGGGCAGACGTCAGGCTACGAGCAGTACTTC
size: few; V: TRBV7-3; J: TRBJ1-1; D: .; CDR3: CASSLRGAAEAFF; DNA: TGTGCCAGCAGCTTACGAGGGGCGGCTGAAGCTTTCTTT
size: .; V: TRBV30; J: TRBJ2-2; D: TRBD2; CDR3: CAWSKSGRDTGELFF; DNA: TGTGCCTGGAGCAAGAGCGGGAGGGACACCGGGGAGCTGTTTTTT
size: .; V: TRBV5-1; J: TRBJ2-3; D: .; CDR3: CASRRGTPADTQYF; DNA: TGCGCCAGCAGGCGCGGTACCCCGGCAGATACGCAGTATTTT
size: .; V: TRBV6-1; J: TRBJ2-2; D: .; CDR3: CASHTGPTTGELFF; DNA: TGTGCCAGCCACACGGGACCGACCACCGGGGAGCTGTTTTTT
size: .; V: TRBV7-2; J: TRBJ1-2; D: TRBD1; CDR3: CASTLGDSFLANYGYTF; DNA: TGTGCCAGCACCTTAGGGGACAGCTTTTTAGCTAACTATGGCTACACCTTC
size: .; V: TRBV11-3; J: TRBJ1-5; D: TRBD1; CDR3: CASSRKPTGTDSNQPQHF; DNA: TGTGCCAGCAGCCGAAAACCGACCGGGACAGATAGCAATCAGCCCCAGCATTTT
size: .; V: TRBV5-6; J: TRBJ2-1; D: TRBD2; CDR3: CASSATSGIYNEQFF; DNA: TGTGCCAGCAGCGCCACTAGCGGAATTTACAATGAGCAGTTCTTC
size: .; V: TRBV19; J: TRBJ1-3; D: .; CDR3: CASSKSIGQLSGNTIYF; DNA: TGTGCCAGTAGCAAATCAATCGGACAGCTCTCTGGAAACACCATATATTTT
size: .; V: TRBV28; J: TRBJ2-1; D: .; CDR3: CASSLKLYNEQFF; DNA: TGTGCCAGCAGTTTAAAGTTGTACAATGAGCAGTTCTTC
size: .; V: TRBV5-1; J: TRBJ2-7; D: .; CDR3: CASSFLAGPSSNYEQYF; DNA: TGCGCCAGCAGCTTCCTTGCGGGACCCTCATCAAACTACGAGCAGTACTTC
size: .; V: TRBV7-9; J: TRBJ2-1; D: .; CDR3: CASSAQARTNEQFF; DNA: TGTGCCAGCAGCGCACAGGCAAGGACCAATGAGCAGTTCTTC
size: .; V: TRBV6-4; J: TRBJ2-2; D: TRBD2; CDR3: CASSNTSGRGWTGELFF; DNA: TGTGCCAGCAGTAACACTAGCGGGAGGGGATGGACCGGGGAGCTGTTTTTT
size: once; V: TRBV10-3; J: TRBJ1-1; D: .; CDR3: CAISEPTGKGMNTEAFF; DNA: TGTGCCATCAGTGAACCGACGGGGAAGGGTATGAACACTGAAGCTTTCTTT
size: .; V: TRBV5-1; J: TRBJ2-5; D: TRBD2; CDR3: CASSRSPSREVETQYF; DNA: TGCGCCAGCTCCCGATCCCCCTCGCGGGAGGTAGAGACCCAGTACTTC
size: once; V: TRBV7-2; J: TRBJ2-2; D: TRBD2; CDR3: CASSLGPSGTNTGELFF; DNA: TGTGCCAGCAGCTTAGGACCTAGCGGGACGAACACCGGGGAGCTGTTTTTT
size: once; V: TRBV5-1; J: TRBJ1-1; D: .; CDR3: CASSADPAGTEAFF; DNA: TGCGCCAGCAGCGCAGACCCCGCGGGCACTGAAGCTTTCTTT
size: .; V: TRBV19; J: TRBJ2-7; D: .; CDR3: CASSPRGAGALYEQYF; DNA: TGTGCCAGTAGTCCACGTGGGGCGGGGGCCCTGTACGAGCAGTACTTC
size: .; V: TRBV7-8; J: TRBJ2-3; D: .; CDR3: CASSLSADTQYF; DNA: TGTGCCAGCAGCTTAAGTGCGGATACGCAGTATTTT
size: .; V: TRBV27; J: TRBJ2-5; D: TRBD1; CDR3: CASSPRQGGETQYF; DNA: TGTGCCAGCAGTCCAAGACAGGGGGGGGAGACCCAGTACTTC
size: .; V: TRBV6-1; J: TRBJ2-6; D: TRBD1; CDR3: CASSGTGGFGANVLTF; DNA: TGTGCCAGCAGTGGGACAGGGGGTTTTGGGGCCAACGTCCTGACTTTC
size: .; V: TRBV19; J: TRBJ1-2; D: .; CDR3: CASRVHPRSYTF; DNA: TGTGCCAGTAGGGTACATCCCAGGAGCTACACCTTC
size: .; V: TRBV19; J: TRBJ1-5; D: TRBD1; CDR3: CAYHGQGAGGNQPQHF; DNA: TGTGCCTACCACGGCCAGGGGGCTGGGGGCAATCAGCCCCAGCATTTT
size: .; V: TRBV6-5; J: TRBJ1-5; D: .; CDR3: CASRETGTNNQPQHF; DNA: TGTGCCAGCAGAGAAACAGGGACAAACAATCAGCCCCAGCATTTT
size: once; V: TRBV5-1; J: TRBJ2-7; D: .; CDR3: CASSLVGGISYEQYF; DNA: TGCGCCAGCAGCTTGGTTGGGGGGATTTCCTACGAGCAGTACTTC
size: .; V: TRBV10-3; J: TRBJ2-7; D: .; CDR3: CAVLPQGENEQYF; DNA: TGTGCCGTTTTACCACAGGGAGAGAACGAGCAGTACTTC
size: .; V: TRBV6-5; J: TRBJ2-3; D: TRBD2; CDR3: CASRPSGGRTDTQYF; DNA: TGTGCCAGCAGACCTTCGGGCGGGAGGACAGATACGCAGTATTTT
size: .; V: TRBV7-9; J: TRBJ2-1; D: .; CDR3: CASSSRLGLYNEQFF; DNA: TGTGCCAGCAGCTCCCGACTGGGCCTCTACAATGAGCAGTTCTTC
size: .; V: TRBV6-6; J: TRBJ2-5; D: TRBD1; CDR3: CASTDGAGGQTQYF; DNA: TGTGCCAGCACTGACGGGGCAGGGGGACAGACCCAGTACTTC
size: .; V: TRBV28; J: TRBJ2-7; D: .; CDR3: CASVIGGGGPHEQYF; DNA: TGTGCCAGCGTCATAGGGGGGGGAGGGCCCCACGAGCAGTACTTC
size: .; V: TRBV29-1; J: TRBJ2-3; D: .; CDR3: CSVSVTDTQYF; DNA: TGCAGCGTTTCAGTGACAGATACGCAGTATTTT
size: .; V: TRBV11-3; J: TRBJ2-5; D: .; CDR3: CASSSGRQETQYF; DNA: TGTGCCAGCAGCTCGGGGCGGCAAGAGACCCAGTACTTC
size: .; V: TRBV9; J: TRBJ2-3; D: .; CDR3: CASSVSPLAPDTQYF; DNA: TGTGCCAGCAGCGTAAGCCCGCTAGCCCCCGATACGCAGTATTTT
size: .; V: TRBV18; J: TRBJ2-7; D: TRBD1; CDR3: CASSLNAGTEGYEQYF; DNA: TGTGCCAGCTCCCTAAATGCCGGGACAGAAGGCTACGAGCAGTACTTC
size: .; V: TRBV6-6; J: TRBJ2-7; D: TRBD1; CDR3: CASTPDRGRYEQYF; DNA: TGTGCCAGCACCCCGGACAGGGGCAGGTACGAGCAGTACTTC
size: .; V: TRBV11-2; J: TRBJ2-7; D: .; CDR3: CASSLGLLLQGGTYEQYF; DNA: TGTGCCAGCAGCCTAGGGCTGTTGCTGCAAGGGGGGACCTACGAGCAGTACTTC
size: .; V: TRBV10-2; J: TRBJ2-3; D: .; CDR3: CASMASANPFFTDTQYF; DNA: TGCGCCAGCATGGCTAGCGCGAACCCATTCTTCACAGATACGCAGTATTTT
size: .; V: TRBV27; J: TRBJ2-5; D: TRBD2; CDR3: CASSAGTSGIGETQYF; DNA: TGTGCCAGCAGTGCCGGGACTAGCGGGATCGGGGAGACCCAGTACTTC
size: .; V: TRBV7-9; J: TRBJ2-7; D: TRBD2; CDR3: CASSLRELAGYEQYF; DNA: TGTGCCAGCAGCTTAAGAGAACTAGCGGGGTACGAGCAGTACTTC
size: .; V: TRBV6-5; J: TRBJ1-6; D: TRBD1; CDR3: CASSRTGSNSPLHF; DNA: TGTGCCAGCAGTAGGACAGGGAGTAATTCACCCCTCCACTTT
size: .; V: TRBV28; J: TRBJ2-3; D: .; CDR3: CASSITSGADTQYF; DNA: TGTGCCAGCAGTATAACTAGTGGAGCAGATACGCAGTATTTT